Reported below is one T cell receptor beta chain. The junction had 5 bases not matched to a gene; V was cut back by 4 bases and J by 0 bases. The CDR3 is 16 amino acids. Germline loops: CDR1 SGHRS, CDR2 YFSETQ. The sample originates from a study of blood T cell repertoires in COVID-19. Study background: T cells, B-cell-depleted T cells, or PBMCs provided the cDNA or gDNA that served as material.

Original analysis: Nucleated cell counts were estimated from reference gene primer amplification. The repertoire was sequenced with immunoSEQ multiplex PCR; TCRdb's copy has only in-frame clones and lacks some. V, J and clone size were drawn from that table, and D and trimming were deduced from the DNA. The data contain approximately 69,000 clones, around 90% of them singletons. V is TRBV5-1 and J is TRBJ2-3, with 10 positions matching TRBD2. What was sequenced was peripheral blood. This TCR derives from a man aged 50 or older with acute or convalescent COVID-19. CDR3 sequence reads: CASSLRAGGSTDTQYF. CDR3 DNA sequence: TGCGCCAGCAGCCTGAGAGCGGGAGGGAGCACAGATACGCAGTATTTT.